These 17 T cell receptor beta chains were all obtained from the same sample, sequenced in a study of patients and donors after allogeneic stem cell transplantation. Each CDR3 protein is one row after TCRdb ran MiXCR on the RT-PCR reads. Of 100,000 to 120,000 distinct CDR3 sequences listed, roughly 37% are singletons. Sequenced sample: blood, either unsorted or a sorted T cell fraction (not recorded which). These receptors were collected from a human donor who was either an allogeneic HSCT recipient or a stem cell or donor lymphocyte infusion donor (not recorded which). It is not recorded whose cells these are; they may come from a transplant donor.

The chain is built from TRBV20-1 and TRBJ2-1; D gene unclear. Germline V gives CDR1 DFQATT, CDR2 SNEGSKA (reference sequence). The V end lost 0 bases, the J end lost 4 bases, and 4 bases lay between the germline ends. CDR3 size: 12 residues. CDR3 coding DNA: TGCAGTGCTAGAGAAAGGTACAATGAGCAGTTCTTC. It is translated as CSARERYNEQFF.

The genes are TRBV6-5 and TRBJ1-1; D ambiguous. The CDR3 is made up of 13 amino acids. CDR1 MNHEY and CDR2 SVGAGI come from the germline V gene. V was shortened by 0 bases and J by 8 bases, with 10 bases between the two germline ends. CDR3 residues: CASSYSLLGEAFF. CDR3 in DNA: TGTGCCAGCAGTTACTCCTTATTGGGGGAAGCTTTCTTT.

This clonotype was counted ten times or more. The chain recombines TRBV6-6 with TRBJ1-2; 7 positions agree with TRBD1. Germline values: CDR1 MNHNY, CDR2 SVGAGI (reference sequence). The length of the CDR3 is 14 residues. Trimming cost V 5 bases and J 3 bases; bases outside gene matches: 6. CDR3 sequence: CASSPQGPYYGYTF. CDR3 in DNA: TGTGCCAGCAGTCCACAGGGGCCCTACTATGGCTACACCTTC.

This clonotype was seen a few times. The chain employs TRBV5-1 and TRBJ1-1, with 11 bases aligning to TRBD1. V dropped 5 bases and J dropped 7; count of bases not matched to a gene: 16. Germline assignment: CDR1 SGHRS and CDR2 YFSETQ. This CDR3 comprises 17 residues. CDR3 coding DNA: TGCGCCAGCAGTCTCGTCAGGACAGGGGGCCGTTTCGTTGAAGCTTTCTTT. Translation: CASSLVRTGGRFVEAFF.

This chain joins TRBV29-1 and TRBJ1-2; D is undetermined. The CDR3 contains 14 residues. Per the germline V gene, CDR1 is SQVTM and CDR2 is ANQGSEA. Trimming removed 2 bases from V and 0 bases from J, with 10 bases in between. CDR3 sequence (DNA): TGCAGCGTTGAAATTGGGCTCCCTAACTATGGCTACACCTTC. Amino acid sequence: CSVEIGLPNYGYTF.

This clonotype has just a few counts. The gene calls are TRBV7-9 and TRBJ1-6, with a possible D match to TRBD1 (5 bases). This CDR3 is built from 12 residues. V gave up 7 bases and J gave up 14 bases, with 15 bases separating them. Germline CDR1 and CDR2: SEHNR and FQNEAQ (reference sequence). The DNA of the CDR3 is TGTGCCAGCACCCCTGGTGGGGGGACCCTCCACTTT. The encoded protein is CASTPGGGTLHF.

The CDR3 DNA sequence: TGTGCCAGCAGTCCCACACGAAGGGGGGATACGCAGTATTTT. Its translation: CASSPTRRGDTQYF. The chain employs TRBV27 and TRBJ2-3; D might be TRBD1 (6 bases). From germline, CDR1 is MNHEY and CDR2 SMNVEV (reference sequence). The CDR3 is made up of 14 amino acids. Deletions cut 5 bases from V and 6 bases from J, with 15 bases between.

V usage is TRBV4-3 and J usage is TRBJ2-1; perhaps TRBD1 as D (6 bases). The V end was cut by 4 bases, the J end by 0 bases, with 16 bases between. The germline gives CDR1 LGHNA, CDR2 YSLEER. The CDR3 runs to 17 residues. The CDR3 coding sequence is TGCGCCAGCAGCCCCCAGGGGATGGGGAGCTCCTACAATGAGCAGTTCTTC. This encodes CASSPQGMGSSYNEQFF.

The chain recombines TRBV7-8 with TRBJ2-3; the match to TRBD1 covers 7 bases. The V gene's germline CDR1 is SGHVS and CDR2 FQNEAQ. There are 17 residues in the CDR3. J lost 0 bases, V lost 4 bases, and 10 bases had no gene match. The CDR3 region is CASSYTMGQLSTDTQYF. The CDR3 nucleotides read TGTGCCAGCAGCTACACAATGGGACAGCTTAGCACAGATACGCAGTATTTT.

This clonotype was recorded a few times. J is TRBJ1-2 and V is TRBV7-2, with D maybe TRBD1 (5 bases). Between the trimmed V and J ends, which lost 3 bases and 8 bases, there was a span of 16 bases. CDR1 SGHTA and CDR2 FQGNSA come from the germline V gene. The length of the CDR3 is 14 residues. CDR3 in amino acids: CASSFSGLPGGYTF. CDR3 nucleotides: TGTGCCAGCAGCTTTTCAGGGCTACCTGGGGGCTACACCTTC.

This clonotype was detected only a few times. The chain employs TRBV7-2 and TRBJ1-6; D ambiguous. This CDR3 spans 15 amino acids. With 5 bases removed from V and 9 bases from J, the gap between germline ends came to 17 bases. Germline CDR1 and CDR2: SGHTA and FQGNSA. In DNA form, the CDR3 reads TGTGCCAGCAGCCGTAACGGGGTATCAACTTCACCCCTCCACTTT. This sequence encodes CASSRNGVSTSPLHF.

This clonotype was seen only a few times. The V and J genes are TRBV24-1 and TRBJ2-1, with D unresolved. CDR1 and CDR2 from the germline V gene are KGHDR and SFDVKD. The CDR3 sequence is 12 residues long. Trimming pared 2 bases from V and 10 bases from J, leaving 8 bases between. Here the CDR3 reads CATSDSLREQFF. The CDR3 DNA reads as TGTGCCACCAGTGATTCATTGCGGGAGCAGTTCTTC.

This clonotype was found a few times. This sequence joins TRBV18 and TRBJ1-5; no firm D call. The CDR3 loop spans 14 amino acids. Germline V gene sequence: CDR1 KGHSH, CDR2 LQKENI. V was shortened by 1 base and J by 0 bases, with 4 bases between the two germline ends. In nucleotides, the CDR3 is TGTGCCAGCTCACCACAAAATAGCAATCAGCCCCAGCATTTT. Residues: CASSPQNSNQPQHF.

The table lists this clonotype with a few counts. The chain has TRBV4-2 and TRBJ1-6; D remains ambiguous. The CDR3 length is 16 residues. Trimming left V 0 bases short and J 7 bases short, with 13 bases between. The germline CDR1 and CDR2 sequences are LGHNA and YNFKEQ. CDR3 region: CASSQEDRTENSPLHF. The CDR3 DNA sequence: TGTGCCAGCAGCCAAGAAGATCGGACGGAAAATTCACCCCTCCACTTT.

V gene TRBV10-3 combines with J gene TRBJ2-7; the match to TRBD2 covers 11 bases. J gave up 7 bases and V 3 bases, and 8 bases lay outside the gene matches. CDR1 and CDR2 (germline): ENHRY, SYGVKD. The CDR3 consists of 15 residues. The CDR3 DNA follows: TGTGCCATCAGTGATTTACTAGCGGGAGAAGAAGAGCAGTACTTC. It encodes CAISDLLAGEEEQYF.

The V call is TRBV7-9, the J call TRBJ1-2; 7 bases are shared with TRBD1. V dropped 5 bases and J dropped 4; count of bases not matched to a gene: 4. CDR1 and CDR2 (germline): SEHNR, FQNEAQ (reference sequence). The CDR3 covers 13 residues. In DNA form, the CDR3 reads TGTGCCAGCAGCGCGGACAGGCCCTATGGCTACACCTTC. Encoded protein: CASSADRPYGYTF.

The rearrangement uses TRBV15 and TRBJ2-3, with D perhaps matching TRBD2 (5 bases). The CDR3 covers 16 residues. Germline CDR1 is LNHNV and CDR2 is YYDKDF (reference sequence). Deletions cut 6 bases from V and 0 bases from J, with 16 bases between. CDR3 residues: CATRAAGEFSTDTQYF. The CDR3 coding sequence is TGTGCCACCAGGGCGGCTGGGGAGTTCAGCACAGATACGCAGTATTTT.